This T cell receptor (beta chain) was identified during a study of Tregs in tolerant kidney transplant recipients. Whole-study findings and limits: No direct test of biological reproducibility was done here.

Sequencing used immunoSEQ multiplex PCR; TCRdb keeps in-frame clones, though not all of them. The sample includes 15,000 to 20,000 clones, 61% of them seen just once. This clone was detected a few times. Its antigen is unidentified. Per germline, CDR1 MNHEY and CDR2 SVGAGI. The V gene lost 4 bases and the J gene lost 6 bases, with 10 bases spanning the gap. This CDR3 is 14 amino acids long. The receptor's source is a human donor in good health. Sequenced sample: Tregs from blood cultured with allogeneic cells. V is TRBV6-5 and J is TRBJ1-6; D is undetermined. CDR3 amino acids: CASSWYGGNSPLHF. The DNA of the CDR3 is TGTGCCAGCAGTTGGTATGGAGGTAATTCACCCCTCCACTTT.